This TCR beta chain stems from a study of PD-1 blockade in classical Hodgkin lymphoma. The overall study: Patients were dosed intravenously with nivolumab at 3 mg/kg every 2 weeks. Study-wide results and caveats: Baseline diversity was lower in partial responders and progressors than complete responders. Underlying causes for the observed repertoire differences were not defined, possibly disease activity or prior therapy.

Clones were sequenced by immunoSEQ multiplex PCR, and TCRdb holds only the in-frame ones, with some missing. The repertoire holds 10,000 to 15,000 clones, with roughly 89% as singletons. About this clone itself: The antigen is not known.

Each and every patient relapsed after autologous stem cell transplantation, and patients got differing brentuximab vedotin exposure. Complete response, partial response or progressive disease were the best responses. V was shortened by 1 base and J by 7 bases, with 20 bases between the two germline ends. The CDR3 runs 17 residues. The germline V gene encodes CDR1 SGHVS and CDR2 FNYEAQ. Sequenced here: peripheral blood mononuclear cells (PBMCs), sampled at baseline. The origin of this receptor is a human donor with classical Hodgkin lymphoma. This sequence joins TRBV7-6 and TRBJ2-1; D unresolved. The CDR3 nucleotides read TGTGCCAGCAGCTTAGATTTTCAGGAAAGTGTCGTAAATGAGCAGTTCTTC. Translating gives CASSLDFQESVVNEQFF.